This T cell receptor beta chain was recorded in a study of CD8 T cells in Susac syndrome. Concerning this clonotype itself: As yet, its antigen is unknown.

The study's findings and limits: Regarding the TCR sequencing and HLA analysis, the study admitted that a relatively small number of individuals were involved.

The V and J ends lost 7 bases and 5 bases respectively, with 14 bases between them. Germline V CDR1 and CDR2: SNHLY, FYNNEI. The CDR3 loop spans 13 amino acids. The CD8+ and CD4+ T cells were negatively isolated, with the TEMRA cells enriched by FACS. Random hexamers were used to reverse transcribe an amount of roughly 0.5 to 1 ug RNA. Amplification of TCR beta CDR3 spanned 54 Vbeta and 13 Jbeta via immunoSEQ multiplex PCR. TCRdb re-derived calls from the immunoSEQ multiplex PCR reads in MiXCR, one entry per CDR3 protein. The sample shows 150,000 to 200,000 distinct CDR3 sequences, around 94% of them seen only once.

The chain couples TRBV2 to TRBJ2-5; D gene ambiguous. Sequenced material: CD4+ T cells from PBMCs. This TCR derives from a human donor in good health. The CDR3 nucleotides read TGTGCCAGCAAGGGCCCGGAAGGGGAGACCCAGTACTTC. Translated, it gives CASKGPEGETQYF.